What follows is one T cell receptor (beta chain) and its context. As yet, its antigen is unknown. The sample comes from a study of cytomegalovirus exposure and HLA in healthy donors. Overall study results and limits: DRB1 showed the most TCR associations and HLA-C the fewest in a later analysis, as rates varied by HLA locus. Among donors in an Asian-associated ancestry cluster, a later analysis reportedly found fewer N-insertions than the roughly 650-donor mean. Sequencing depth roughly uniform across donors was assumed in presence/absence analyses.

This PCR relied on a set of 60 Vbeta primers and 13 Jbeta primers. Per the authors' pipeline: The authors later counted roughly 76 million unique TCR beta chains, some 11 million of them shared. The data were produced by immunoSEQ multiplex PCR, yet TCRdb's version contains in-frame clones alone and is incomplete. That table furnishes V, J and clone size, whereas the DNA furnished D and trimming. The sample has 95,000 to 120,000 clones, approximately 80% seen once. Per the germline V gene, CDR1 is PRHDT and CDR2 is FYEKMQ (reference sequence). The trim removed 3 bases at V and 1 base at J, leaving 2 bases unmatched. The length of the CDR3 is 14 residues.

Input material: PBMCs. The chain is built from TRBV13 and TRBJ2-7; TRBD1 aligns across 8 bases. This clonotype originated in a woman aged 25 to 39 in good health and CMV-seropositive. CDR3 sequence reads: CASSFRTGSYEQYF. Here the CDR3 DNA reads TGTGCCAGCAGCTTTCGGACAGGGTCCTACGAGCAGTACTTC. The entire variable domain, with the rest obtained from reference TRBV13 and TRBJ2-7, is as follows: AAGVIQSPRHLIKEKRETATLKCYPIPRHDTVYWYQQGPGQDPQFLISFYEKMQSDKGSIPDRFSAQQFSDYHSELNMSSLELGDSALYFCASSFRTGSYEQYFGPGTRLTVT.